A single sample is the source of the 23 T cell receptor beta chains below, sequenced in a study of tumor-infiltrating lymphocytes in primary liver carcinoma. The study co-extracted DNA and RNA from 20-30 mg of unsorted bulk tissue. Making TCR beta cDNA involved around 500 ng total RNA and a constant-region primer. Sequencing libraries for TCR beta derived from three nested multiplex PCR rounds that used slightly modified ARM-PCR. PCR rounds one and two used TRBV1-TRBV30 forward primers with a C-beta reverse primer for about 9 cycles each. TCRdb reprocessed the multiplex PCR reads via MiXCR and lists one record per CDR3 protein. The sample yields roughly 120,000 distinct CDR3 sequences, around two thirds seen once. Sample: liver tumor tissue from sampling region 1. The sample's subset: tumor region T1, superior pole. The receptors come from a woman aged 60 to 75 with primary liver carcinoma and hepatitis B virus infection.

The chain uses TRBV29-1 and TRBJ2-6, with D possibly matching TRBD1 (6 bases). This CDR3 comprises 16 residues. The ends were cut back, 7 bases at V and 2 bases at J, with 18 bases in the middle. Germline V gives CDR1 SQVTM, CDR2 ANQGSEA. This CDR3 is CSAGTKGVTGANVLTF. CDR3 nucleotides: TGCAGCGCCGGGACAAAGGGTGTTACTGGGGCCAACGTCCTGACTTTC. Supplemented by reference TRBV29-1 and TRBJ2-6, the full variable domain reads SAVISQKPSRDICQRGTSLTIQCQVDSQVTMMFWYRQQPGQSLTLIATANQGSEATYESGFVIDKFPISRPNLTFSTLTVSNMSPEDSSIYLCSAGTKGVTGANVLTFGAGSRLTVL.

Notes on this clonotype: Since the CDR3 does not end with the conserved phenylalanine or tryptophan, this likely comes from a read error. The V call is TRBV4-2, the J call TRBJ2-2, with a tentative D call TRBD1 (6 bases). Germline V gene lookup returns CDR1 LGHNA and CDR2 YNFKEQ. CDR3 size: 16 residues. CDR3 DNA sequence: TGTGCCAGCAGCCATGCTGTGGGGGCGAGAACCGGGGAACTGTTTCTT. Protein: CASSHAVGARTGELFL.

As for this clonotype: One end of the junction fails to match germline, which may point to a read error. The CDR3 reads CANSKPGLVGYNEQFF. The CDR3 nucleotides read TGTGCCAACAGCAAACCTGGACTAGTAGGGTACAATGAGCAGTTCTTC. This chain links TRBV14 with TRBJ2-1, with TRBD2 identical over 7 bases. This CDR3 is built from 16 residues. Germline values: CDR1 SGHDN, CDR2 FVKESK.

As to this clonotype: This may stem from a read error, because a much larger clone lies one nucleotide away. The rearrangement links TRBV6-1 to TRBJ2-4, with D uncertain. This CDR3 is built from 16 residues. CDR1 is MNHNS, CDR2 SASEGT, per germline. The CDR3 here is CASSEVLSSAKSIQYF. CDR3 nucleotide sequence: TGTGCCAGCAGTGAAGTTCTCTCAAGCGCCAAAAGCATTCAGTACTTC.

The chain has TRBV11-2 and TRBJ1-2; D is ambiguous. Germline V gene sequence: CDR1 SGHAT, CDR2 FQNNGV. There are 16 residues in the CDR3. CDR3 bases: TGTGCAAGCTGCTTAAATGGGCAGAGCCGATCCTATGATTACACCTTC. Translated, it gives CASCLNGQSRSYDYTF. The whole variable domain, filled in from reference TRBV11-2 and TRBJ1-2, reads EAGVAQSPRYKIIEKRQSVAFWCNPISGHATLYWYQQILGQGPKLLIQFQNNGVVDDSQLPKDRFSAERLKGVDSTLKIQPAKLEDSAVYLCASCLNGQSRSYDYTFGSGTRLTVV.

In this sample, this clonotype turned up many times. CDR3 coding DNA: TGTGCCAGCAGTGAACTGTATTCACCCCTCCACTTT. As protein: CASSELYSPLHF. This chain links TRBV6-1 with TRBJ1-6, with no clear D. CDR1 and CDR2 (germline): MNHNS, SASEGT. The CDR3 has 12 residues. Deletions cut 2 bases from V and 8 bases from J, with 4 bases between.

The chain has TRBV5-6 and TRBJ2-1; unclear D gene. Germline assignment: CDR1 SGHDT and CDR2 YYEEEE. V was pared by 7 bases and J by 3 bases, with 20 bases between. CDR3 length: 16 amino acids. The CDR3 bases are TGTGCCAGCTGGATCAAGGGTGTCGGAAGCTACAATGAGCAGTTCTTC. Its translation: CASWIKGVGSYNEQFF.

The J gene is TRBJ2-1, the V gene TRBV12-3 or TRBV12-4, with D possibly TRBD2 on 5 matching bases. This CDR3 is built from 12 residues. V lost 6 bases to trimming and J lost 10 bases, with 13 bases between them. The CDR3 bases are TGTGCCAGCAGGAGGGCCCAAGGGGAGCAGTTCTTC. Translating gives CASRRAQGEQFF.

About this clonotype: This may be a read error, as it is one base from a much larger clone. The rearrangement links TRBV6-1 to TRBJ2-7; 10 bases match TRBD2. The germline gives CDR1 MNHNS, CDR2 SASEGT. J was trimmed by 5 bases and V by 1 base; bases with no gene match: 14. This CDR3 comprises 18 residues. The CDR3 nucleotides read TGTGCCAGCAGTGAAGTTCGCCTAGCGGGAGTAATCCTTGACGAGCAGTACTTC. Encoded protein: CASSEVRLAGVILDEQYF.

The gene calls are TRBV5-1 and TRBJ1-3; D is ambiguous. Trimming took 3 bases from V and 8 from J, leaving 21 bases between them. The CDR3 length is 16 residues. Germline CDR1 SGHRS, CDR2 YFSETQ. The CDR3 nucleotides are TGCGCCAGCAGCTCCCAAGGAGGTGTGCTTAGGGACACCATATATTTT. It is translated as CASSSQGGVLRDTIYF.

Concerning this clonotype itself: Compared with germline, one end of the junction differs, possibly owing to a read error. V usage is TRBV29-1 and J usage is TRBJ2-5, with 8 bases identical to TRBD1. The CDR3 is 15 residues long. Germline CDR1 and CDR2: SQVTM and ANQGSEA. The CDR3 region is CSVEGPTGEWETQYF. CDR3 sequence (DNA): TGCAGTGTTGAAGGCCCGACAGGGGAGTGGGAGACCCAGTACTTC. Filled out from reference TRBV29-1 and TRBJ2-5, the complete variable domain reads SAVISQKPSRDICQRGTSLTIQCQVDSQVTMMFWYRQQPGQSLTLIATANQGSEATYESGFVIDKFPISRPNLTFSTLTVSNMSPEDSSIYLCSVEGPTGEWETQYFGPGTRLLVL.

As regards this clonotype: The conserved phenylalanine or tryptophan normally closing the CDR3 is absent here, so this likely arose from a read error. V usage is TRBV5-1 and J usage is TRBJ2-1, with D possibly TRBD2 on 6 matching bases. Trimming took 0 bases from V and 8 from J, leaving 15 bases between them. The CDR3 loop spans 15 amino acids. Germline CDR1 is SGHRS and CDR2 is YFSETQ. The CDR3 DNA is TGCGCCAGCAGCTTGGCCCCAACGGGAGCCCATGAGCAGTTCTCC. Translating it yields CASSLAPTGAHEQFS.

This clonotype was detected many times. V is TRBV29-1 and J is TRBJ2-1; 11 nucleotides align to TRBD2. Germline V CDR1 and CDR2: SQVTM, ANQGSEA. The CDR3 has 14 residues. With 4 bases clipped from V and 6 bases from J, the junction kept 5 bases outside the gene matches. The CDR3 protein is CSVVLSGRANEQFF. The CDR3 DNA is TGCAGCGTTGTGCTTAGCGGGAGGGCCAATGAGCAGTTCTTC.

About this clonotype: One junction end does not reproduce the germline sequence, and a read error may be involved. The chain is built from TRBV6-6 and TRBJ1-2; D unclear. Germline V gene lookup returns CDR1 MNHNY and CDR2 SVGAGI (reference sequence). The length of the CDR3 is 15 residues. CDR3 protein: CGSSHGPRDGYGYTF. CDR3 sequence (DNA): TGTGGCAGCAGCCACGGACCCCGAGACGGCTATGGTTACACCTTC.

The gene calls are TRBV11-2 and TRBJ2-7, with D possibly matching TRBD1 (6 bases). The CDR3 is 15 amino acids. V lost 0 bases to trimming and J lost 3 bases, with 12 bases between them. Germline V gene data show CDR1 as SGHAT and CDR2 as FQNNGV. The CDR3 loop is CASSLDEGEFYEQYF. Written as DNA, the CDR3 is TGTGCCAGCAGCTTAGATGAGGGGGAGTTCTACGAGCAGTACTTC.

This clonotype was seen ten or more times. The genes are TRBV6-1 and TRBJ2-3, with unresolved D. Trimming removed 3 bases at V and 3 bases at J, with 10 bases between. Germline lookup yields CDR1 MNHNS and CDR2 SASEGT. The CDR3 consists of 14 residues. CDR3 DNA: TGTGCCAGCAGTGATGGTGGCCCTACAGATACGCAGTATTTT. It encodes CASSDGGPTDTQYF.

The table lists this clonotype with a few counts. Possible read error: a much larger clone is one base away. In this CDR3 the conserved last residue, phenylalanine or tryptophan, is missing, so a read error is likely. The DNA of the CDR3 is TGTGCCAGCAGTTTAAGGGGGGCCAAAAACATTCAGTACATC. It codes for CASSLRGAKNIQYI. The chain uses TRBV28 and TRBJ2-4; D perhaps matches TRBD1 (6 bases). With 2 bases removed from V and 1 base from J, the gap between germline ends came to 6 bases. From germline, CDR1 is MDHEN and CDR2 SYDVKM. The CDR3 has 14 amino acids.

The chain carries TRBV11-2 and TRBJ2-3; D ambiguous. CDR1 and CDR2 (germline): SGHAT, FQNNGV. This CDR3 contains 11 residues. As DNA, the CDR3 is TGTGGCTTTGGGGATTCAGATACGCAGTATTTT. Translated: CGFGDSDTQYF.

About this clonotype itself: Compared with germline, one end of the junction differs, possibly owing to a read error. V gene TRBV11-3 combines with J gene TRBJ1-1, with D hard to call. Germline assignment: CDR1 SGHNT and CDR2 YENEEA. This CDR3 is built from 13 residues. The CDR3 DNA is TGTGCCAACAGCTTAGGAGAAAACACTGGAGCTCTCTTT. As protein: CANSLGENTGALF.

With respect to this clonotype: A much larger clone differs by one base, so this may be a read error. The chain carries TRBV11-2 and TRBJ2-2; possible D gene TRBD1, 6 bases. There are 12 residues in the CDR3. Germline V gene sequence: CDR1 SGHAT, CDR2 FQNNGV. CDR3: CASSRTAGELSF. The CDR3 bases are TGTGCCAGCAGCCGGACAGCCGGGGAGCTGTCTTTT.

At least ten counts were recorded for this clonotype. V gene TRBV13 combines with J gene TRBJ1-6, with 8 nucleotides matching TRBD1. CDR3 size: 16 residues. V trimming: 5 bases; J trimming: 10 bases; junction bases outside the gene matches: 13. Germline-derived CDR1 and CDR2 are PRHDT and FYEKMQ (reference sequence). The CDR3 DNA reads TGTGCCAGCAGCCCCAAGGCCGGGACAGGAATCTCACCCCTCCACTTT. Its translation: CASSPKAGTGISPLHF.

Details on this clonotype: Possible read error: a much larger clone is one base away. The final CDR3 position lacks the conserved phenylalanine or tryptophan, pointing to a likely read error. The V gene is TRBV6-1, the J gene TRBJ2-7; TRBD1 matches 9 bases. The germline V gene encodes CDR1 MNHNS and CDR2 SASEGT. J was trimmed by 2 bases and V by 7 bases; bases with no gene match: 9. This CDR3 spans 15 amino acids. CDR3 DNA: TGTGCCAGCAACCTGGGGGGGACAGGGCCCTACGAGCAGTACTCC. Translated, it gives CASNLGGTGPYEQYS.

About this clonotype: One end of the junction is discordant with germline, which a read error may explain. The chain combines TRBV11-2 with TRBJ2-2; D possibly corresponds to TRBD2 (6 bases). Germline V lookup: CDR1 SGHAT, CDR2 FQNNGV. The CDR3 sequence is 15 residues long. The CDR3, as DNA: TGTGCCAGCAACTTAGAGTCAAGGTTCACCGGGGGGCTGTTTTTT. It codes for CASNLESRFTGGLFF.